These T cell receptor beta chains were read from a single sample in a study of shared clonotypes between healthy human individuals. Clones were sequenced by immunoSEQ multiplex PCR, and TCRdb holds only the in-frame ones, with some missing. Here the sample spans some 1.5 million clones, more than 95% being singletons. Sequencing was done on a sample of naive CD4+ T cells sorted from blood. The source is a young man in good health. CDR3s include the opening cysteine and the closing phenylalanine or tryptophan. Each record gives: V gene, D gene, clone size, J gene, CDR3 protein, CDR3 DNA. The D gene is left open where the match is weak. A clone size is listed for some rows: how often the clone was seen (once, few, many), or a class if it is expanded.

>TRBV2|-|-|TRBJ2-5
CASLRHQETQYF
TGTGCCAGTCTTCGTCACCAAGAGACCCAGTACTTC
>TRBV28|TRBD2|-|TRBJ2-1
CASSSLAGSNYNEQFF
TGTGCCAGCAGTTCCTTAGCGGGATCCAACTACAATGAGCAGTTCTTC
>TRBV9|-|-|TRBJ2-7
CASSVGTGWYEQYF
TGTGCCAGCAGCGTAGGTACAGGGTGGTACGAGCAGTACTTC
>TRBV2|-|-|TRBJ1-2
CASTTNSYGYTF
TGTGCCAGCACGACAAATTCATATGGCTACACCTTC
>TRBV5-1|TRBD1|-|TRBJ2-7
CASSIGTGSYEQYF
TGCGCCAGCAGCATAGGGACAGGGAGCTACGAGCAGTACTTC
>TRBV28|-|-|TRBJ1-3
CASSDRGNTIYF
TGTGCCAGCAGTGACCGAGGAAACACCATATATTTT
>TRBV5-1|-|-|TRBJ2-5
CASSLAGPNQETQYF
TGCGCCAGCAGCTTGGCCGGTCCGAACCAAGAGACCCAGTACTTC
>TRBV28|-|-|TRBJ2-5
CASNYQTQETQYF
TGTGCCAGCAACTACCAGACCCAAGAGACCCAGTACTTC
>TRBV6-5|TRBD1|-|TRBJ1-4
CASSYGTGGEKLFF
TGTGCCAGCAGTTACGGGACAGGCGGTGAAAAACTGTTTTTT
>TRBV9|-|-|TRBJ2-1
CASSVPDGPEQFF
TGTGCCAGCAGCGTACCGGACGGCCCCGAGCAGTTCTTC
>TRBV7-6|-|-|TRBJ2-7
CASSSGIAYEQYF
TGTGCCAGCAGCTCCGGTATCGCCTACGAGCAGTACTTC
>TRBV28|-|once|TRBJ1-2
CASRRQENYGYTF
TGTGCCAGCAGGCGACAGGAGAACTATGGCTACACCTTC
>TRBV27|-|-|TRBJ2-3
CASSLLAKGTDTQYF
TGTGCCAGCAGTTTATTAGCCAAGGGAACAGATACGCAGTATTTT
>TRBV18|TRBD2|-|TRBJ2-1
CASSALAADSNEQFF
TGTGCCAGCTCAGCACTAGCGGCCGATTCGAATGAGCAGTTCTTC
>TRBV9|-|-|TRBJ1-1
CASSAVGTEAFF
TGTGCCAGCAGCGCGGTGGGCACTGAAGCTTTCTTT
>TRBV11-2|TRBD1|-|TRBJ2-7
CASSPPGQGECF
TGTGCCAGCAGCCCCCCAGGGCAGGGGGAATGCTTC
>TRBV27|TRBD2|-|TRBJ2-2
CASSLGRVAGGNTGELFF
TGTGCCAGCAGTTTAGGGAGGGTAGCGGGAGGTAACACCGGGGAGCTGTTTTTT